Sequencing of this T cell receptor beta chain was carried out in a study of blood T cell repertoires in COVID-19. About the study: Collection of acute and convalescent COVID-19 samples took place in the United States, Italy and Spain. Sources were T cells, B-cell-depleted T cells, or PBMCs; the material itself was cDNA or gDNA.

Authors' methods: Researchers report that nucleated cell counts were estimated from reference gene primer amplification. Clones were sequenced by immunoSEQ multiplex PCR, and TCRdb holds only the in-frame ones, with some missing. Clone size and the V and J calls come from that table; the DNA yielded D and trimming. The sample includes 170,000 or so clones, 65% to 90% of them seen just once. Germline values: CDR1 SGHVS, CDR2 FNYEAQ. Trimming removed 5 bases from V and 2 bases from J, with 15 bases in between. The CDR3 extends over 16 amino acids. Material for sequencing was peripheral blood. This sequence joins TRBV7-6 and TRBJ1-4; D is perhaps TRBD1 (5 bases). The source is a man between 45 and 60 years old with active or convalescent COVID-19. The CDR3 nucleotides read TGTGCCAGCAGCGACCAGAAACAGGCCACTAATGAAAAACTGTTTTTT. As protein: CASSDQKQATNEKLFF.